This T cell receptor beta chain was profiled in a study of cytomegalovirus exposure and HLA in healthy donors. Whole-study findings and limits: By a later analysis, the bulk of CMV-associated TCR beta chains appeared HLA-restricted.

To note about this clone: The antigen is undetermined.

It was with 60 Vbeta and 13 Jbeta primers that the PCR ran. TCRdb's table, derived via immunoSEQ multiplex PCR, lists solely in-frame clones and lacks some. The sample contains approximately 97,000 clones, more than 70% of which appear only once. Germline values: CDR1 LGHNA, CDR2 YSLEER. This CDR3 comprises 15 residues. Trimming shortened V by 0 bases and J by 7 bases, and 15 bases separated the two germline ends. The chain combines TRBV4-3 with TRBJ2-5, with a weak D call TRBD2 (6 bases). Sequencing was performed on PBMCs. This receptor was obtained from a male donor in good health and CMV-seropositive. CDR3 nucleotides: TGCGCCAGCAGCCAAGATCTTGGGACTGTAGGGACCCAGTACTTC. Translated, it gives CASSQDLGTVGTQYF.